A single T cell receptor (beta chain) is shown here with its context. This CDR3 region has 12 residues. CDR1 LNHDA and CDR2 SQIVND come from the germline V gene (reference sequence). V lost 1 base, J lost 8 bases, and 5 bases lay in between. This specimen belongs to a study of liver allograft versus peripheral blood T cells. Study information: Within transplanted livers, the T cell receptor repertoires were examined and compared against the repertoires present in the peripheral blood of liver transplant recipients.

TCRdb re-analysed the reads in MiXCR, keeping a single row per CDR3 protein. The sample comprises about 16,000 distinct CDR3 sequences, around 21% of which are singletons, and about an eighth rests with the top ten. The receptor comes from a human patient who had a liver transplant. Among the T cells, some may be from the graft donor. The J gene is TRBJ1-4, the V gene TRBV19; D gene uncertain. The DNA for the CDR3 is TGTGCCAGTAGTATAGGGAAGGAAAAACTGTTTTTT. The encoded protein is CASSIGKEKLFF.